A selection of T cell receptor beta chains follows, all from one sample in a study of prognosis after radiotherapy for stage I lung cancer. A single record per CDR3 protein comes from TCRdb applying MiXCR to the multiplex PCR reads. The sample contains roughly 23,000 distinct CDR3 sequences, roughly 39% of which appear only once. Sequenced material: PBMCs, taken before or after stereotactic body radiation therapy (not recorded which). The source is a donor older than 45 with non-small cell lung cancer. CDR3s include the opening cysteine and the closing phenylalanine or tryptophan. The D gene is left open where the match is weak. The size of a clone is reported for some rows only, either as once, few or many, or as a class for expanded clones.

j_gene: TRBJ2-1
abundance: many
d_gene: TRBD2
v_gene: TRBV28
CDR3aa: CASSLTSGVYNEQFF
CDR3nt: TGTGCCAGCAGTTTGACCAGCGGGGTATACAATGAGCAGTTCTTC

j_gene: TRBJ2-1
abundance: once
d_gene: TRBD2
v_gene: TRBV28
CDR3aa: CASSLSKTSGHNEQFF
CDR3nt: TGTGCCAGCAGTTTAAGCAAAACTAGCGGTCACAATGAGCAGTTCTTC

j_gene: TRBJ2-5
abundance: many
d_gene: TRBD2
v_gene: TRBV2
CDR3aa: CASVEWAGVRETQYF
CDR3nt: TGTGCCAGCGTAGAGTGGGCGGGAGTGAGGGAGACCCAGTACTTC

j_gene: TRBJ2-5
abundance: few
d_gene: TRBD2
v_gene: TRBV2
CDR3aa: CASRGGVAEGGETQYF
CDR3nt: TGTGCCAGCAGGGGGGGGGTAGCGGAGGGCGGAGAGACCCAGTACTTC

j_gene: TRBJ2-7
abundance: many
d_gene: .
v_gene: TRBV6-1
CDR3aa: CASIRGPSYEQYF
CDR3nt: TGTGCCAGCATCCGCGGACCGTCCTACGAGCAGTACTTC

j_gene: TRBJ2-1
abundance: many
d_gene: TRBD2
v_gene: TRBV15
CDR3aa: CATSSGRNSYNEQFF
CDR3nt: TGTGCCACCTCAAGCGGGAGGAATTCCTACAATGAGCAGTTCTTC

j_gene: TRBJ2-1
abundance: .
d_gene: .
v_gene: TRBV12-3/TRBV12-4
CDR3aa: CASSPDSHNEQFF
CDR3nt: TGTGCCAGCAGTCCCGACAGTCACAATGAGCAGTTCTTC

j_gene: TRBJ2-1
abundance: medium-sized
d_gene: .
v_gene: TRBV7-3
CDR3aa: CASSLSAGEQFF
CDR3nt: TGTGCCAGCAGCTTAAGTGCCGGTGAGCAGTTCTTC

j_gene: TRBJ2-3
abundance: .
d_gene: .
v_gene: TRBV6-2/TRBV6-3
CDR3aa: CASTDPGRGRTDTQYF
CDR3nt: TGTGCCAGCACCGACCCGGGCCGGGGGCGCACAGATACGCAGTATTTT

j_gene: TRBJ2-2
abundance: .
d_gene: .
v_gene: TRBV29-1
CDR3aa: CSVLEGFTGELFF
CDR3nt: TGCAGCGTTCTGGAGGGGTTTACCGGGGAGCTGTTTTTT

j_gene: TRBJ1-1
abundance: many
d_gene: .
v_gene: TRBV5-1
CDR3aa: CASSIPPYTEAFF
CDR3nt: TGCGCCAGCAGCATCCCCCCCTACACTGAAGCTTTCTTT

j_gene: TRBJ2-2
abundance: many
d_gene: .
v_gene: TRBV29-1
CDR3aa: CSVGGGLWGGELFF
CDR3nt: TGCAGCGTTGGGGGGGGCCTTTGGGGCGGGGAGCTGTTTTTT

j_gene: TRBJ1-2
abundance: many
d_gene: .
v_gene: TRBV10-3
CDR3aa: CAITGETYYGYTF
CDR3nt: TGTGCCATCACCGGGGAAACCTACTATGGCTACACCTTC

j_gene: TRBJ1-3
abundance: .
d_gene: TRBD1
v_gene: TRBV12-3/TRBV12-4
CDR3aa: CASRTGTQGAGNNIYF
CDR3nt: TGTGCCAGCAGAACCGGGACGCAGGGGGCTGGAAACAACATATATTTT

j_gene: TRBJ1-1
abundance: .
d_gene: .
v_gene: TRBV6-2/TRBV6-3
CDR3aa: CASSYPPGTGEAFF
CDR3nt: TGTGCCAGCAGTTACCCCCCCGGAACAGGCGAAGCTTTCTTT

j_gene: TRBJ2-1
abundance: .
d_gene: .
v_gene: TRBV2
CDR3aa: CASITSRAGDEQFF
CDR3nt: TGTGCCAGCATCACTAGCAGGGCGGGTGATGAGCAGTTCTTC

j_gene: TRBJ2-3
abundance: many
d_gene: .
v_gene: TRBV19
CDR3aa: CASRIDGLSTDTQYF
CDR3nt: TGTGCCAGTAGGATCGACGGACTTAGCACAGATACGCAGTATTTT

j_gene: TRBJ1-5
abundance: .
d_gene: .
v_gene: TRBV12-3/TRBV12-4
CDR3aa: CASSLLDNQPQHF
CDR3nt: TGTGCCAGCAGTTTATTGGACAATCAGCCCCAGCATTTT

j_gene: TRBJ1-2
abundance: .
d_gene: TRBD1
v_gene: TRBV6-1
CDR3aa: CASSEPGQGAYGYTF
CDR3nt: TGTGCCAGCAGTGAGCCGGGACAGGGGGCGTATGGCTACACCTTC

j_gene: TRBJ2-1
abundance: many
d_gene: TRBD2
v_gene: TRBV7-2
CDR3aa: CASSLRSGSYGEQFF
CDR3nt: TGTGCCAGCAGCTTACGTAGCGGGAGTTATGGTGAGCAGTTCTTC

j_gene: TRBJ2-5
abundance: .
d_gene: TRBD1
v_gene: TRBV19
CDR3aa: CASSESGGTKTQYF
CDR3nt: TGTGCCAGTAGTGAGTCAGGGGGCACGAAGACCCAGTACTTC

j_gene: TRBJ2-5
abundance: many
d_gene: .
v_gene: TRBV30
CDR3aa: CAWSALETQYF
CDR3nt: TGTGCCTGGAGTGCATTGGAGACCCAGTACTTC

j_gene: TRBJ2-1
abundance: once
d_gene: .
v_gene: TRBV7-3
CDR3aa: CAGSLTGGWRYNEQFF
CDR3nt: TGTGCCGGCAGCTTAACTGGAGGCTGGAGATACAATGAGCAGTTCTTC

j_gene: TRBJ2-7
abundance: many
d_gene: .
v_gene: TRBV7-2
CDR3aa: CASSYGSLYEQYF
CDR3nt: TGTGCCAGCAGCTACGGGAGTCTCTACGAGCAGTACTTC

j_gene: TRBJ2-2
abundance: many
d_gene: .
v_gene: TRBV7-3
CDR3aa: CASSLLQNTGELFF
CDR3nt: TGTGCCAGCAGCTTACTACAGAACACCGGGGAGCTGTTTTTT

j_gene: TRBJ2-5
abundance: many
d_gene: .
v_gene: TRBV3-1
CDR3aa: CASSQGQETQYF
CDR3nt: TGTGCCAGCAGCCAAGGCCAAGAGACCCAGTACTTC

j_gene: TRBJ2-2
abundance: many
d_gene: .
v_gene: TRBV28
CDR3aa: CASRNHHIRGLNTGEPFF
CDR3nt: TGTGCCAGCAGGAACCATCACATTCGGGGGTTGAACACCGGGGAGCCGTTTTTT

j_gene: TRBJ2-7
abundance: .
d_gene: .
v_gene: TRBV7-2
CDR3aa: CASSVSGTCGSEQYF
CDR3nt: TGTGCCAGCAGCGTCTCCGGGACATGTGGCAGCGAGCAGTACTTC

j_gene: TRBJ2-2
abundance: .
d_gene: TRBD2
v_gene: TRBV14
CDR3aa: CASILSGRPTGELFF
CDR3nt: TGTGCCAGCATTCTAAGCGGGAGGCCCACCGGTGAGCTGTTTTTT

j_gene: TRBJ2-1
abundance: many
d_gene: .
v_gene: TRBV6-4
CDR3aa: CASSFRSSYNEQFF
CDR3nt: TGTGCCAGCAGTTTTCGGAGCTCCTACAATGAGCAGTTCTTC

j_gene: TRBJ2-2
abundance: .
d_gene: TRBD2
v_gene: TRBV12-3/TRBV12-4
CDR3aa: CASSLSGGPNGELFF
CDR3nt: TGTGCCAGCAGTCTAAGCGGGGGGCCAAACGGGGAGCTGTTTTTT